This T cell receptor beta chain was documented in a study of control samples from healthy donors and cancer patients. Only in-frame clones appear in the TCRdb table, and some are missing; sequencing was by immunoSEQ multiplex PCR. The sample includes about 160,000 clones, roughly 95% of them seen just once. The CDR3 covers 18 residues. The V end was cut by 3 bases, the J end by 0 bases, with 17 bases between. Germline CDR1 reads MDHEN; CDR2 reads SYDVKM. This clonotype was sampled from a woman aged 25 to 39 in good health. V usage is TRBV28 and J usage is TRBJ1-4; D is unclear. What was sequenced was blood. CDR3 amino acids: CASSFYNSLVATNEKLFF. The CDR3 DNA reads TGTGCCAGCAGTTTTTATAACAGCTTAGTTGCAACTAATGAAAAACTGTTTTTT.